Shown below are 18 T cell receptor beta chains from a single sample sequenced in a study of T cells in Graves' hyperthyroidism and ophthalmopathy. Amplified TCR beta CDR3 regions came from RNA transcripts. Carried out on the TCR CDR3, a first-round RT-PCR used the HTBI primer set. TCRdb called the multiplex PCR reads again in MiXCR, with one record for every CDR3 protein. This sample yields around 490,000 distinct CDR3 sequences, of which about 20% are seen a single time; over 45% belongs to the top ten. Sequenced material: blood. These TCRs come from a man between 35 and 55 years old with Graves' ophthalmopathy.

This clonotype appeared many times. The chain couples TRBV6-1 to TRBJ1-2; a weak D match, TRBD1 (5 bases). This CDR3 is 13 amino acids long. CDR1 and CDR2 (germline): MNHNS, SASEGT. V was pared by 5 bases and J by 4 bases, with 11 bases between. CDR3 protein: CASSPKGLYGYTF. The CDR3 DNA reads TGTGCCAGCAGTCCCAAGGGGCTCTATGGCTACACCTTC.

The V gene is TRBV5-8, the J gene TRBJ1-2; 8 nucleotides align to TRBD1. This CDR3 spans 17 amino acids. J lost 4 bases, V lost 2 bases, and 13 bases had no gene match. Germline CDR1 is SGHTS and CDR2 is YDEGEE. CDR3 sequence (DNA): TGTGCCAGCAGCTTCGGGGGAACACAGGGACAGGTCTATGGCTACACCTTC. Protein: CASSFGGTQGQVYGYTF. Supplemented by reference TRBV5-8 and TRBJ1-2, the full variable domain reads EAGVTQSPTHLIKTRGQQATLRCSPISGHTSVYWYQQALGLGLQFLLWYDEGEERNRGNFPPRFSGRQFPNYSSELNVNALELEDSALYLCASSFGGTQGQVYGYTFGSGTRLTVV.

This clonotype was recorded a few times. The CDR3 bases are TGCGCCAGCAGCCAAGGACTAGCTTCGGGCGAGCAGTACTTC. Translated, it gives CASSQGLASGEQYF. The rearrangement uses TRBV4-3 and TRBJ2-7, with 7 positions matching TRBD2. The V and J ends lost 1 base and 6 bases, in that order; junction bases with no gene match: 6. Germline-derived CDR1 and CDR2 are LGHNA and YSLEER. The CDR3 extends over 14 amino acids.

This clonotype was seen a handful of times. The rearrangement links TRBV13 to TRBJ2-3, with D possibly being TRBD1 (6 bases). This CDR3 spans 13 amino acids. The germline gives CDR1 PRHDT, CDR2 FYEKMQ (reference sequence). With 7 bases removed from V and 3 bases from J, the gap between germline ends came to 11 bases. The CDR3 region has the DNA TGTGCCAGCAAAACAGGGTTGACAGATACGCAGTATTTT. Residues: CASKTGLTDTQYF. The full variable domain, completed using reference TRBV13 and TRBJ2-3, is AAGVIQSPRHLIKEKRETATLKCYPIPRHDTVYWYQQGPGQDPQFLISFYEKMQSDKGSIPDRFSAQQFSDYHSELNMSSLELGDSALYFCASKTGLTDTQYFGPGTRLTVL.

CDR3 DNA sequence: TGTGCCAGCAGCGAAAGGGCCAATGGGGAGACCCAGTACTTC. It is translated as CASSERANGETQYF. V usage is TRBV7-9 and J usage is TRBJ2-5; D gene uncertain. The V end lost 5 bases, the J end lost 5 bases, and 15 bases lay between the germline ends. Germline CDR1 reads SEHNR; CDR2 reads FQNEAQ (reference sequence). This CDR3 is 14 amino acids long.

This clonotype occurred many times. The chain combines TRBV2 with TRBJ2-5; a weak D match, TRBD1 (6 bases). The CDR3 length is 10 residues. The germline CDR1 and CDR2 sequences are SNHLY and FYNNEI. Trimming cost V 6 bases and J 12 bases, with 11 bases left between them. The CDR3 is CASSGTGKYF. The CDR3, as DNA: TGTGCCAGCAGCGGTACAGGGAAGTACTTC.

In this sample, this clonotype turned up many times. V and J are TRBV18 and TRBJ2-1, with unresolved D. This CDR3 has 14 amino acids. Germline V gives CDR1 KGHSH, CDR2 LQKENI. V was cut by 3 bases and J by 8 bases, with 14 bases left in between. CDR3 nucleotide sequence: TGTGCCAGCTCACCGCGTCCCCCCCGCGATGAGCAGTTCTTC. This gives the protein CASSPRPPRDEQFF.

This clonotype was recorded many times. The V call is TRBV5-1, the J call TRBJ2-1, with a weak D call TRBD1 (6 bases). Germline V gene sequence: CDR1 SGHRS, CDR2 YFSETQ. This CDR3 is 14 amino acids long. Trimming cost V 4 bases and J 10 bases, with 18 bases left between them. CDR3 protein: CASSAVMIQGEQFF. DNA for the CDR3: TGCGCCAGCAGCGCGGTCATGATTCAGGGGGAGCAGTTCTTC.

This clonotype has a handful of counts. V usage is TRBV20-1 and J usage is TRBJ1-1; D ambiguous. The germline V and J ends were trimmed by 1 base and 8 bases, with 8 bases remaining between them. Germline assignment: CDR1 DFQATT and CDR2 SNEGSKA (reference sequence). This CDR3 spans 11 amino acids. DNA for the CDR3: TGCAGTGCTAGAGTGGGAGGAGAAGCTTTCTTT. Amino acids: CSARVGGEAFF.

This clonotype was counted ten times or more. This chain joins TRBV7-9 and TRBJ2-1; no definite D call. V was trimmed by 2 bases and J by 0 bases, leaving 5 bases between them. Germline V gene data show CDR1 as SEHNR and CDR2 as FQNEAQ (reference sequence). The CDR3 is made up of 14 amino acids. Here the CDR3 DNA reads TGTGCCAGCAGCTTAACGAGCTCCTACAATGAGCAGTTCTTC. This gives the protein CASSLTSSYNEQFF.

The chain uses TRBV20-1 and TRBJ1-2, with D uncertain. CDR3 size: 10 residues. Trimming removed 6 bases from V and 3 bases from J, with 5 bases in between. From germline, CDR1 is DFQATT and CDR2 SNEGSKA (reference sequence). The CDR3 DNA reads TGCAGTGCCCCATACTATGGCTACACCTTC. It yields the protein CSAPYYGYTF.

This clonotype was seen more than once but under ten times. The J gene is TRBJ2-7, the V gene TRBV12-3 or TRBV12-4, with a possible D match to TRBD2 (5 bases). This CDR3 spans 16 amino acids. V was pared by 5 bases and J by 0 bases, with 17 bases between. The CDR3 is CASSPPLGGSSYEQYF. The CDR3 DNA is TGTGCCAGCAGTCCACCCTTGGGCGGGTCCTCCTACGAGCAGTACTTC.

This clonotype showed up many times. The gene calls are TRBV30 and TRBJ1-2; perhaps TRBD1 as D (5 bases). The CDR3 has 13 amino acids. From germline, CDR1 is GTSNPN and CDR2 SVGIG (reference sequence). The V gene lost 0 bases and the J gene lost 2 bases, with 7 bases spanning the gap. The CDR3 nucleotides read TGTGCCTGGAGTGTACAGGCCAACTATGGCTACACCTTC. Protein product: CAWSVQANYGYTF.

The chain recombines TRBV6-5 with TRBJ2-2, with no clear D. The CDR3 sequence is 17 residues long. V was cut by 2 bases and J by 4 bases, with 17 bases left in between. The germline CDR1 and CDR2 sequences are MNHEY and SVGAGI. The CDR3 is CASSYGSVTRSTGELFF. CDR3 bases: TGTGCCAGCAGTTACGGATCAGTGACACGGTCCACCGGGGAGCTGTTTTTT.

This clonotype was recorded at least ten times. The chain joins TRBV12-3 or TRBV12-4 to TRBJ2-7; a possible D gene is TRBD1 (5 bases). The CDR3 sequence is 14 residues long. V lost 4 bases and J lost 6, with 16 bases in between. The CDR3 here is CASSWGRAPGEQYF. CDR3 in DNA: TGTGCCAGCAGTTGGGGCAGGGCGCCCGGCGAGCAGTACTTC.

This clonotype was seen at least ten times. The V call is TRBV12-3 or TRBV12-4, the J call TRBJ2-1; TRBD2 matches 10 bases. The CDR3 extends over 14 amino acids. Trimming took 8 bases from V and 6 from J; bases not matched to a gene: 7. DNA for the CDR3: TGTGCCAGCGACCTCCTAGCGGGGGCCAATGAGCAGTTCTTC. Protein product: CASDLLAGANEQFF.

This clonotype was seen ten or more times. V is TRBV6-1 and J is TRBJ2-1; D is perhaps TRBD2 (5 bases). In germline, CDR1 is MNHNS, CDR2 SASEGT. The CDR3 is made up of 13 amino acids. V gave up 5 bases and J gave up 5 bases, with 10 bases separating them. As DNA, the CDR3 is TGTGCCAGCAGTACCCTCGGGGACAATGAGCAGTTCTTC. Translating it yields CASSTLGDNEQFF.

This clonotype came up many times. This CDR3 is CSYDRDSYEQYF. The CDR3 DNA is TGCAGCTATGACAGGGACTCCTACGAGCAGTACTTC. This chain joins TRBV29-1 and TRBJ2-7; 7 bases fit TRBD1. The germline V gene encodes CDR1 SQVTM and CDR2 ANQGSEA. Trimming removed 8 bases from V and 0 bases from J; junction bases left unmatched: 4. The length of the CDR3 is 12 residues.